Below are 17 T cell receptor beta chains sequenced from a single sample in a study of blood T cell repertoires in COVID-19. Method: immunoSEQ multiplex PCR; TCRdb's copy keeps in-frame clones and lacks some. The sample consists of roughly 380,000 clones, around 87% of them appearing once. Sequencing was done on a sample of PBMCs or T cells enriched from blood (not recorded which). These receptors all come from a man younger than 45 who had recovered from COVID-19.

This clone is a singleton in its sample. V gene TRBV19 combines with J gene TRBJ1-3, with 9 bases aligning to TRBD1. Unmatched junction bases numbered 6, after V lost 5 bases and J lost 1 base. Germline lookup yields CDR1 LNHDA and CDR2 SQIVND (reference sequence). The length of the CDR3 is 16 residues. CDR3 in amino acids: CASSVNGQGSGNTIYF. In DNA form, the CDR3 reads TGTGCCAGTAGTGTCAACGGACAGGGGTCTGGAAACACCATATATTTT.

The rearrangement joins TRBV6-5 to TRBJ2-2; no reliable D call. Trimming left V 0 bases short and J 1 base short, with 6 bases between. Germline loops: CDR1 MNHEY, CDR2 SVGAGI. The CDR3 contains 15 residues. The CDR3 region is CASSYSVQNTGELFF. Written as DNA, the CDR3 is TGTGCCAGCAGTTACTCAGTACAGAACACCGGGGAGCTGTTTTTT.

CDR3 nucleotides: TGCGCCAGCAGCGTAGGGGGCGCGGACTATGGCTACACCTTC. Its translation: CASSVGGADYGYTF. The genes are TRBV5-1 and TRBJ1-2, with TRBD1 matching 7 bases. This CDR3 spans 14 amino acids. Germline lookup yields CDR1 SGHRS and CDR2 YFSETQ. The ends lost 4 bases at V and 3 bases at J; junction bases unmatched: 6.

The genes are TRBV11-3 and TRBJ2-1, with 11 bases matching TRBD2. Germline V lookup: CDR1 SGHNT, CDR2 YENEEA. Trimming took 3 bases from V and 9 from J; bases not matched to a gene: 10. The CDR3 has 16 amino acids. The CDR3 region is CASSFLGTSGRGEQFF. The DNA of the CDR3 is TGTGCCAGCAGCTTCCTCGGGACTAGCGGACGTGGTGAGCAGTTCTTC.

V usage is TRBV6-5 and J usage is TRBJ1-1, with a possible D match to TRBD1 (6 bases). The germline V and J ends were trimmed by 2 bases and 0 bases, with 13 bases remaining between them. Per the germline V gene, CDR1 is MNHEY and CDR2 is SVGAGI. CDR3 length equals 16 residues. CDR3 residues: CASSYRRTVMNTEAFF. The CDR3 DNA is TGTGCCAGCAGTTACCGGAGGACAGTCATGAACACTGAAGCTTTCTTT.

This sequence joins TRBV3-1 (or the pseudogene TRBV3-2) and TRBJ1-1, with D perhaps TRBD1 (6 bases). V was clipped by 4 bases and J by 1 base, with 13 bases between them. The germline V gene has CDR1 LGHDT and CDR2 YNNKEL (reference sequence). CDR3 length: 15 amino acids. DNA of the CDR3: TGTGCCAGCAGCCCACCCGACAGGAGGAACACTGAAGCTTTCTTT. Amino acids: CASSPPDRRNTEAFF.

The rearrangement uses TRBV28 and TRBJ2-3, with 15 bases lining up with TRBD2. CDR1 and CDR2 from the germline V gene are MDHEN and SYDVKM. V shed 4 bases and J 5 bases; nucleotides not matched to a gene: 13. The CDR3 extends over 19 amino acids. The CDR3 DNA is TGTGCCAGCAGTTCACCGGGACTAGCGGGGGGTCTGAGAATAGATACGCAGTATTTT. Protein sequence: CASSSPGLAGGLRIDTQYF.

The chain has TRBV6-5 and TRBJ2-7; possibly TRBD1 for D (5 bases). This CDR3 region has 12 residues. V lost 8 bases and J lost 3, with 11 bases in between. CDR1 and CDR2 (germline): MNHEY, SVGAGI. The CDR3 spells CASLRGGYEQYF. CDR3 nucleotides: TGTGCCAGCCTAAGGGGTGGCTACGAGCAGTACTTC.

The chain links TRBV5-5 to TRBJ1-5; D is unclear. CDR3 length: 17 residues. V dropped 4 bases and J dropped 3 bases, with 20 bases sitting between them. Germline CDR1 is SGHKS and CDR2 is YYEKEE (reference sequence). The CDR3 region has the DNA TGTGCCAGCAGCCCAATGAATTCCCGGGTCATCAATCAGCCCCAGCATTTT. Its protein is CASSPMNSRVINQPQHF. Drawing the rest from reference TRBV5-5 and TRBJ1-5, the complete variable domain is DAGVTQSPTHLIKTRGQQVTLRCSPISGHKSVSWYQQVLGQGPQFIFQYYEKEERGRGNFPDRFSARQFPNYSSELNVNALLLGDSALYLCASSPMNSRVINQPQHFGDGTRLSIL.

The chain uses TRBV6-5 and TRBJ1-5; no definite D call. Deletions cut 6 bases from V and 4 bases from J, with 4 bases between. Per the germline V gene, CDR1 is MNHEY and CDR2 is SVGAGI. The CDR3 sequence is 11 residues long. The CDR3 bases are TGTGCCAGCAGGGCTAATCAGCCCCAGCATTTT. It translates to CASRANQPQHF.

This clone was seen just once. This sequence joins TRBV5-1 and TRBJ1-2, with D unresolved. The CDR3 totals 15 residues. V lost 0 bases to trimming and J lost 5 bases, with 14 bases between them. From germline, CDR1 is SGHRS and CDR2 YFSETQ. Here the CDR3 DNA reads TGCGCCAGCAGCTTGGACGGAATTGGGCCTTATGGCTACACCTTC. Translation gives CASSLDGIGPYGYTF.

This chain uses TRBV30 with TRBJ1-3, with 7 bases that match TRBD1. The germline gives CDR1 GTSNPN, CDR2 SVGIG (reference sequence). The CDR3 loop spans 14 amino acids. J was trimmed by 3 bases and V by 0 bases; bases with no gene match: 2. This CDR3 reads CAWSVGQDGNTIYF. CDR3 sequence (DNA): TGTGCCTGGAGTGTAGGACAGGATGGAAACACCATATATTTT.

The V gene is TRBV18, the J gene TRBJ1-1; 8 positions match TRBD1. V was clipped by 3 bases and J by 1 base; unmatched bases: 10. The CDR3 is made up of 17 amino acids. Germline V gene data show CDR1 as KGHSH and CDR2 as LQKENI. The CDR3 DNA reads TGTGCCAGCTCACCCATGGGACAGGAGGGTCCGAACACTGAAGCTTTCTTT. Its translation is CASSPMGQEGPNTEAFF.

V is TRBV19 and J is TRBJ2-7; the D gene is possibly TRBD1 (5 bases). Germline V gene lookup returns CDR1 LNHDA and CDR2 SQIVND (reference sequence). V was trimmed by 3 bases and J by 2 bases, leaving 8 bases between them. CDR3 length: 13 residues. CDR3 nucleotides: TGTGCCAGTAGTATGACAGCTACCTACGAGCAGTACTTC. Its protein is CASSMTATYEQYF.

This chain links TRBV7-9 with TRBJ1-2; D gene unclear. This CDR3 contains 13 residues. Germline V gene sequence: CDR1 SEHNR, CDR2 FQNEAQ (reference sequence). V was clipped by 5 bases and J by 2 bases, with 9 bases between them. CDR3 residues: CASSPPQNYGYTF. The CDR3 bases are TGTGCCAGCAGCCCTCCCCAGAACTATGGCTACACCTTC.

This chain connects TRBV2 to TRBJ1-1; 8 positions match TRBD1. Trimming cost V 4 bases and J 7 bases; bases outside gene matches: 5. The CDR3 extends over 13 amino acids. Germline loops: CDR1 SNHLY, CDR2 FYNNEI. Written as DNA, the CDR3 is TGTGCCAGCAGTGGACAGGGGATCAGTGAAGCTTTCTTT. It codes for CASSGQGISEAFF.

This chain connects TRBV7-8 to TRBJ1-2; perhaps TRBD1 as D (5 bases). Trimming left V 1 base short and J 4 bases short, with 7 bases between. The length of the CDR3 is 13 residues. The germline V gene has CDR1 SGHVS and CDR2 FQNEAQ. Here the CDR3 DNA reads TGTGCCAGCAGCTTAGGACAGAGCTATGGCTACACCTTC. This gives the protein CASSLGQSYGYTF.